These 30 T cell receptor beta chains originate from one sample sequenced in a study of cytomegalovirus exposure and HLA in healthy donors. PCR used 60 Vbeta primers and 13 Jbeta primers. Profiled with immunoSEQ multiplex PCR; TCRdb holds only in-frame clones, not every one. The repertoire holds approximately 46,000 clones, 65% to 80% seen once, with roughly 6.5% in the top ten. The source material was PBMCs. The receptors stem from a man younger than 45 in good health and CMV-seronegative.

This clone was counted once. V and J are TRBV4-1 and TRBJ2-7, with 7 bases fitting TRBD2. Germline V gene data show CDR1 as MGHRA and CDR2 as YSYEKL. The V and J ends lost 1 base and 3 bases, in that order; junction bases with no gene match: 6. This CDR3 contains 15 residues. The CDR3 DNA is TGCGCCAGCAGCCAAGGGTTAGCTAGCGGCTACGAGCAGTACTTC. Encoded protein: CASSQGLASGYEQYF.

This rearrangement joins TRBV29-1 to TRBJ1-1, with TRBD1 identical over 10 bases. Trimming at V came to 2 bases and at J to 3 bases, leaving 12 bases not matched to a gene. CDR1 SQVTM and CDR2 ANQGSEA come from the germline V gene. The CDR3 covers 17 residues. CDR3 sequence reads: CSVESLGTGVRDTEAFF. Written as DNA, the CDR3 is TGCAGCGTTGAATCTCTAGGGACAGGGGTAAGGGACACTGAAGCTTTCTTT.

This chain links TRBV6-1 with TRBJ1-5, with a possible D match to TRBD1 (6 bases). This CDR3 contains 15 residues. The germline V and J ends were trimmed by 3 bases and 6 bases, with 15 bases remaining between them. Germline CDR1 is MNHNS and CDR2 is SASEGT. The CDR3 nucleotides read TGTGCCAGCAGTGAGTTCGGCGGGGGCGGTCAGCCCCAGCATTTT. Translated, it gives CASSEFGGGGQPQHF.

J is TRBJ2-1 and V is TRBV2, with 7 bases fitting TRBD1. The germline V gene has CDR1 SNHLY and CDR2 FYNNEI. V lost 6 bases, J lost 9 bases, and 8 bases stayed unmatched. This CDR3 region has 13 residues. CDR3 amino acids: CASRIQGLGEQFF. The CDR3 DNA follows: TGTGCCAGCAGAATACAGGGGTTGGGTGAGCAGTTCTTC.

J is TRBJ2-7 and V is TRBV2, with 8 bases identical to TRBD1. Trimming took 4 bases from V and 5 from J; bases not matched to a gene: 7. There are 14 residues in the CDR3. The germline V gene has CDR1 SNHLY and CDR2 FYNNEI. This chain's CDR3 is CASSVGRGLDEQYF. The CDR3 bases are TGTGCCAGCAGTGTGGGCAGGGGGCTAGACGAGCAGTACTTC.

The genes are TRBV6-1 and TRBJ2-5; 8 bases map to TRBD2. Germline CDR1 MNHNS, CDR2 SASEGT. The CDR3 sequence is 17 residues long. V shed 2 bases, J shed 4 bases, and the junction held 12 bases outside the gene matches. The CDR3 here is CASSELSAGRAGETQYF. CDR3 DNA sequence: TGTGCCAGCAGTGAATTGTCTGCCGGGAGGGCCGGAGAGACCCAGTACTTC.

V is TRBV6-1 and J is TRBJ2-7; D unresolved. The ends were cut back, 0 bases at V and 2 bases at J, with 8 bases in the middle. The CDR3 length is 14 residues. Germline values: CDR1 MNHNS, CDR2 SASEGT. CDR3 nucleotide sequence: TGTGCCAGCAGTGAAGCGAGCCCTGCCTACGAGCAGTACTTC. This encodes CASSEASPAYEQYF.

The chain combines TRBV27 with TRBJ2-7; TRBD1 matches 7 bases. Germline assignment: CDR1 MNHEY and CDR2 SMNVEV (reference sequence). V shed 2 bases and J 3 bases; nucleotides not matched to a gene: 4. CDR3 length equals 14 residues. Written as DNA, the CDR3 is TGTGCCAGCAGTTTAAGGGGGCCTATCTACGAGCAGTACTTC. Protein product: CASSLRGPIYEQYF.

The CDR3 nucleotides are TGTGCCAGCAGTCCGGGAGGGCCCCGGGAGCAGTACTTC. It specifies CASSPGGPREQYF. The genes are TRBV27 and TRBJ2-7; 8 bases are shared with TRBD2. Germline lookup yields CDR1 MNHEY and CDR2 SMNVEV (reference sequence). With 5 bases clipped from V and 7 bases from J, the junction kept 7 bases outside the gene matches. This CDR3 spans 13 amino acids.

CDR3 nucleotides: TGTGCCACCAGTCGGTCGACGGAGTTGTCGGGAAACACCATATATTTT. Translated, it gives CATSRSTELSGNTIYF. The chain couples TRBV15 to TRBJ1-3; no clear D. From germline, CDR1 is LNHNV and CDR2 YYDKDF (reference sequence). The V gene lost 6 bases and the J gene lost 4 bases, with 19 bases spanning the gap. The CDR3 length is 16 residues.

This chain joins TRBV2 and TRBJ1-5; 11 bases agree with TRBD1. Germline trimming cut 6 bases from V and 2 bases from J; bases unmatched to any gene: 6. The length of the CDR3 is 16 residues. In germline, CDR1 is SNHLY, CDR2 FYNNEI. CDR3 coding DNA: TGTGCCAGCAGGGGGACAGGGGGATCGGGCAATCAGCCCCAGCATTTT. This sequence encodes CASRGTGGSGNQPQHF.

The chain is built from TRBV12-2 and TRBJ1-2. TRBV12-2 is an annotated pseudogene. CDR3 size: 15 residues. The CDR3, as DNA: TGTGCAAGTCGCTCCCCCGGGGGGGTGGTGAGAGGCTACACCTTC. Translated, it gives CASRSPGGVVRGYTF.

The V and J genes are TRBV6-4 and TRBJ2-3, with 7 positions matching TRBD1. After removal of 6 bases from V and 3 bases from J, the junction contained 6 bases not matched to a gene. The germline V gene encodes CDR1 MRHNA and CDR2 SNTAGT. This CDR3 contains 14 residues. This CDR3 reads CASRTGAGTDTQYF. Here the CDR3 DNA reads TGTGCCAGCAGAACAGGGGCAGGGACAGATACGCAGTATTTT.

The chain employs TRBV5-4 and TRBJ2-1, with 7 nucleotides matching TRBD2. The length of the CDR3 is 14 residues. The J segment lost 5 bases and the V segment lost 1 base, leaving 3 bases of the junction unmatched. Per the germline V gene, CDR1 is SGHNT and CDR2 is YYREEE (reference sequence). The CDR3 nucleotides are TGTGCCAGCAGCTTGACTAGCGTCGACAATGAGCAGTTCTTC. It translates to CASSLTSVDNEQFF.

The CDR3 DNA reads as TGTGCCTGGAGTGTATTTGCAGGGGGCGTAAATTACAGACAAGAGACCCAGTACTTC. Amino acids: CAWSVFAGGVNYRQETQYF. This chain joins TRBV30 and TRBJ2-5; 8 positions agree with TRBD1. With V trimmed by 0 bases and J by 2 bases, 17 bases remained unmatched. Germline CDR1 is GTSNPN and CDR2 is SVGIG (reference sequence). The CDR3 contains 19 residues.

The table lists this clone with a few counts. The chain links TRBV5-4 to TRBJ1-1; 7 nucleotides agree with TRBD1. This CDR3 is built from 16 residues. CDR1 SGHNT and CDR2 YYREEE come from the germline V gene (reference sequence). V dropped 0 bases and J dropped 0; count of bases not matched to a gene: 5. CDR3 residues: CASSLGQGNMNTEAFF. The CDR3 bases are TGTGCCAGCAGCTTGGGACAGGGAAATATGAACACTGAAGCTTTCTTT.

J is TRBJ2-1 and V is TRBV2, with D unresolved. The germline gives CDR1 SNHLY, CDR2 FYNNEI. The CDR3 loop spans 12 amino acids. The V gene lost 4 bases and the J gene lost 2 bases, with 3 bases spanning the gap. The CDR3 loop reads CASSAAYNEQFF. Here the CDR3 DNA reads TGTGCCAGCAGTGCCGCCTACAATGAGCAGTTCTTC.

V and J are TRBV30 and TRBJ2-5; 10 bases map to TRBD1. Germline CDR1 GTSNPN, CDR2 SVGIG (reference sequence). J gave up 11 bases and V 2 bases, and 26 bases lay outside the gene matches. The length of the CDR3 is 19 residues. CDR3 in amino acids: CAWSRWAGQGTRESQEQYF. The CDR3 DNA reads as TGTGCCTGGAGTCGGTGGGCGGGACAGGGGACGCGGGAGAGCCAAGAGCAGTACTTC.

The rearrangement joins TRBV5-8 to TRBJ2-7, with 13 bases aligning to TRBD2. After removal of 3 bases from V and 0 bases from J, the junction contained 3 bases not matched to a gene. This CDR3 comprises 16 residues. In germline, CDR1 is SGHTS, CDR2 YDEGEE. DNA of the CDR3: TGTGCCAGCAGCTCGGGACTAGCGGGAATCTCCTACGAGCAGTACTTC. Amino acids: CASSSGLAGISYEQYF. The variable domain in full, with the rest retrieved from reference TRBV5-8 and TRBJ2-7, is EAGVTQSPTHLIKTRGQQATLRCSPISGHTSVYWYQQALGLGLQFLLWYDEGEERNRGNFPPRFSGRQFPNYSSELNVNALELEDSALYLCASSSGLAGISYEQYFGPGTRLTVT.

DNA of the CDR3: TGTGCCAGCAGCGTAAGCGGCCTTTTACCATACAATGAGCAGTTCTTC. The encoded protein is CASSVSGLLPYNEQFF. The rearrangement uses TRBV9 and TRBJ2-1, with D possibly matching TRBD2 (5 bases). Between the trimmed V and J ends, which lost 1 base and 4 bases, there was a span of 15 bases. Germline-derived CDR1 and CDR2 are SGDLS and YYNGEE. This CDR3 is 16 amino acids long.

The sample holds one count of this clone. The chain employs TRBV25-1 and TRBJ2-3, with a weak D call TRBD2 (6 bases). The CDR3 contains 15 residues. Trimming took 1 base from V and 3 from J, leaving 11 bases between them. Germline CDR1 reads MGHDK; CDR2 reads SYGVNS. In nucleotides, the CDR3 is TGTGCCAGCAGTGAATGGCTGGGAGGAACAGATACGCAGTATTTT. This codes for CASSEWLGGTDTQYF.

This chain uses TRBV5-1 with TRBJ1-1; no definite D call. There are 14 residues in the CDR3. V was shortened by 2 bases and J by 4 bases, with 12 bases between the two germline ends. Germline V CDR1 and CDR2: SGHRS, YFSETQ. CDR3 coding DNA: TGCGCCAGCAGCTTATCCGGGAGGGCCACTGAAGCTTTCTTT. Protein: CASSLSGRATEAFF. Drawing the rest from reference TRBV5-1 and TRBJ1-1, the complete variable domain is KAGVTQTPRYLIKTRGQQVTLSCSPISGHRSVSWYQQTPGQGLQFLFEYFSETQRNKGNFPGRFSGRQFSNSRSEMNVSTLELGDSALYLCASSLSGRATEAFFGQGTRLTVV.

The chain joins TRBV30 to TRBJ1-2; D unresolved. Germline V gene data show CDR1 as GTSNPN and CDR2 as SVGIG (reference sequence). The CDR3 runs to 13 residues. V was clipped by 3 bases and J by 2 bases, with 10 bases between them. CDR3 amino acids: CAWSAETNYGYTF. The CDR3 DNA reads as TGTGCCTGGAGCGCGGAGACCAACTATGGCTACACCTTC.

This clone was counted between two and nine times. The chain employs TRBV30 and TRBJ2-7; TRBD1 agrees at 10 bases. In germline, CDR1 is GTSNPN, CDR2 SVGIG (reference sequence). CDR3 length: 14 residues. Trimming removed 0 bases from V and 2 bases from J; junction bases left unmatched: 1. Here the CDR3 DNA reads TGTGCCTGGAGTGTGACAGGGGGCACCTACGAGCAGTACTTC. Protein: CAWSVTGGTYEQYF.

CDR3 nucleotide sequence: TGTGCCAGCCAGTTACGGTTAGGCTCGGCGGACATTCAGTACTTC. Protein sequence: CASQLRLGSADIQYF. The chain combines TRBV6-5 with TRBJ2-4; D unresolved. This CDR3 is 15 amino acids long. V lost 8 bases and J lost 8, with 22 bases in between. Germline-derived CDR1 and CDR2 are MNHEY and SVGAGI.

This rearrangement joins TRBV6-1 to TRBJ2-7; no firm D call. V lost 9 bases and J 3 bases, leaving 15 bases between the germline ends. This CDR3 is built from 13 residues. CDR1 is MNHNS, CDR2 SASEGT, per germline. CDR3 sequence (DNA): TGTGCCAGTGATAGAACAGACCGCTACGAGCAGTACTTC. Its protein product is CASDRTDRYEQYF.

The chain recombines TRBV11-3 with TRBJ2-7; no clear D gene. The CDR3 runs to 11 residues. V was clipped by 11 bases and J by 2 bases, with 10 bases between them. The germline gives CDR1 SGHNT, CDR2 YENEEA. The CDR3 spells CALPSTYEQYF. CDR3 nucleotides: TGTGCCCTTCCCTCTACCTACGAGCAGTACTTC.

DNA of the CDR3: TGTGCCAGCAGCTTGACTAGCGGAGGCAATGAGCAGTTCTTC. Protein product: CASSLTSGGNEQFF. The chain carries TRBV7-9 and TRBJ2-1; TRBD2 agrees at 9 bases. Germline CDR1 and CDR2: SEHNR and FQNEAQ (reference sequence). This CDR3 region has 14 residues. V was clipped by 3 bases and J by 6 bases; unmatched bases: 3.

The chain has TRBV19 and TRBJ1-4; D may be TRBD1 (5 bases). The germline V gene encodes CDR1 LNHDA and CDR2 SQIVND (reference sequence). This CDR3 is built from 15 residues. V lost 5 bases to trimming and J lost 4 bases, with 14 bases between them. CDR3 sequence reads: CASSSRGTGNEKLFF. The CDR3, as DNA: TGTGCCAGTAGTTCCCGGGGGACCGGTAATGAAAAACTGTTTTTT.

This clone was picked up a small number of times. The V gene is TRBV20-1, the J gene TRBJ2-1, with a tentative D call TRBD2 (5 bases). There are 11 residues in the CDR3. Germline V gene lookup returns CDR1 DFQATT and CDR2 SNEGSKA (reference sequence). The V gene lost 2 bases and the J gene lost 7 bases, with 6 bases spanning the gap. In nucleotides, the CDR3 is TGCAGTGCTAGATCGGGGAATGAGCAGTTCTTC. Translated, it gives CSARSGNEQFF.